The entry below describes one T cell receptor beta chain. The data belong to a study of shared T cell receptors in the human thymus. The repertoire was sequenced with immunoSEQ multiplex PCR; TCRdb's copy has only in-frame clones and lacks some. The profile shows almost 550,000 clones, 78% of them singletons. This CDR3 is built from 15 residues. The germline CDR1 and CDR2 sequences are SGHNT and YYREEE (reference sequence). With 0 bases removed from V and 6 bases from J, the gap between germline ends came to 15 bases. The same specimen was also included in a second study, on human thymus T cells. That source reports: Finnish infants who were healthy and having corrective surgery for congenital heart defects made up the donors. During corrective heart surgery, resections were taken, and the thymus tissue came from them. Within thymic and blood repertoires, V and J gene usage appeared to be biased. Thymic repertoires overlap heavily among unrelated individuals, related research has reported.

What was sequenced was thymocytes. The chain carries TRBV5-4 and TRBJ1-2, with a possible D match to TRBD1 (6 bases). The sequence was collected from a boy younger than two with a congenital heart defect. CDR3 bases: TGTGCCAGCAGCTTGGATCCAGGGGTTAAGGATGGCTACACCTTC. Translation gives CASSLDPGVKDGYTF. The full variable domain, with the rest looked up from reference TRBV5-4 and TRBJ1-2, is ETGVTQSPTHLIKTRGQQVTLRCSSQSGHNTVSWYQQALGQGPQFIFQYYREEENGRGNFPPRFSGLQFPNYSSELNVNALELDDSALYLCASSLDPGVKDGYTFGSGTRLTVV.